This entry concerns a single TCR beta chain. TCRdb re-analysed the reads in MiXCR, keeping a single row per CDR3 protein. The sample lists around 100,000 distinct CDR3 sequences, around a quarter occurring once. The data stem from a study of T cell repertoires in cytomegalovirus infection. Whole-study context: An indication of both CMV infection and matching HLA type came from public TCR beta signatures.

Germline loops: CDR1 MNHEY, CDR2 SVGEGT. V shed 2 bases, J shed 4 bases, and the junction held 12 bases outside the gene matches. This CDR3 region has 17 residues. Sequencing input: CD8+ T cells from PBMCs. This receptor was taken from a human donor in good health (CMV status not recorded). Some clones in this sample may be carry-over from other donors' samples. This chain links TRBV6-2 or TRBV6-3 with TRBJ2-7; 9 nucleotides align to TRBD2. CDR3 DNA sequence: TGTGCCAGCAGTTACATAAGGACTAGCGCAGAAAGATACGAGCAGTACTTC. Translated, it gives CASSYIRTSAERYEQYF.